This T cell receptor (beta chain) derives from a study of blood T cell repertoires in COVID-19. Turning to the study itself: Both acute and convalescent COVID-19 samples were obtained from the United States, Italy and Spain. PBMCs, B-cell-depleted T cells, or T cells provided the cDNA or gDNA that made up the material.

V lost 1 base to trimming and J lost 5 bases, with 11 bases between them. The CDR3 covers 14 residues. Per the germline V gene, CDR1 is SGHNT and CDR2 is YYREEE (reference sequence). Seattle patients were enrolled during active infection and followed longitudinally. Original handling: Estimation of nucleated cell counts was performed using reference gene primer amplification. Only in-frame clones appear in the TCRdb table, and some are missing; sequencing was by immunoSEQ multiplex PCR. V and J calls and clone size are copied from that table; D and trimming were computed from the DNA. The table lists roughly 150,000 clones, just under 85% of them singletons.

Source material: peripheral blood. V is TRBV5-4 and J is TRBJ2-3; TRBD2 might be the D (6 bases). This receptor was obtained from a woman aged 80 or over with COVID-19, enrolled during active disease. CDR3 DNA sequence: TGTGCCAGCAGCTTGACTAAGGAGGGAGATACGCAGTATTTT. Protein sequence: CASSLTKEGDTQYF.